This T cell receptor (beta chain) was recovered during a study of sequential checkpoint blockade in melanoma. The ends lost 4 bases at V and 1 base at J; junction bases unmatched: 7. Germline values: CDR1 MGHRA, CDR2 YSYEKL. The CDR3 loop spans 16 amino acids. Using immunoSEQ multiplex PCR, the repertoire was profiled, and TCRdb retains in-frame clones only, with some absent. Seen here are roughly 20,000 clones, around four fifths observed once, and the top ten hold approximately 35%. Treatment in this sample: randomized to nivolumab then ipilimumab (arm A) or the reverse (arm B). DNA-damaging chemotherapy had not been given to any patient beforehand. Sorted cells were live CD3+CD8+, lacking CD19 and CD56, from PBMCs.

J is TRBJ2-3 and V is TRBV4-1; 8 bases line up with TRBD2. The sample consisted of CD8+ T cells sorted from blood (inferred from file names), taken from a patient given nivolumab and ipilimumab in sequence. This TCR came from a human donor with melanoma. The CDR3 protein is CASSPVGAGGTDTQYF. CDR3 DNA sequence: TGCGCCAGCAGCCCGGTTGGAGCGGGGGGCACAGATACGCAGTATTTT.